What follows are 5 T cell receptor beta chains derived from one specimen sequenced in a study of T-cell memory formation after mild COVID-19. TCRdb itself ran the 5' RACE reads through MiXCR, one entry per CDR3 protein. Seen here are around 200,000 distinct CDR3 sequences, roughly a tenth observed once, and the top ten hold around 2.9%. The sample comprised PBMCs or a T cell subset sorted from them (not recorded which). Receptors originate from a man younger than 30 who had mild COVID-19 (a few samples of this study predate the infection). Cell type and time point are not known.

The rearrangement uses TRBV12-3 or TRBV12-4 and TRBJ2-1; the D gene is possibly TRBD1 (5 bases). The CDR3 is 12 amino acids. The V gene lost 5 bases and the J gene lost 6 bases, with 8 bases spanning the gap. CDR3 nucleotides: TGTGCCAGCAGTGACGACAGCAATGAGCAGTTCTTC. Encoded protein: CASSDDSNEQFF.

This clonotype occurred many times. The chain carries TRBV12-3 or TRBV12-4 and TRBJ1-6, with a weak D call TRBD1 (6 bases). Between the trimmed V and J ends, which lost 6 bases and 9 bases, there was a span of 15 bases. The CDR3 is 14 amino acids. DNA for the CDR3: TGTGCCAGCAGCCCGGACAGCCTTAGTTCACCCCTCCACTTT. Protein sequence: CASSPDSLSSPLHF.

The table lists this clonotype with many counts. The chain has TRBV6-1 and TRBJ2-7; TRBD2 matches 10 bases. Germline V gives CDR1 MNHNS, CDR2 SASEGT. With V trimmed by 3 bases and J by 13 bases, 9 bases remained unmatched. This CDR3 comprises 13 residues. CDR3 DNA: TGTGCCAGCAGTGAGGTGACTAGCGGGTGGCTATACGTC. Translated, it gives CASSEVTSGWLYV.

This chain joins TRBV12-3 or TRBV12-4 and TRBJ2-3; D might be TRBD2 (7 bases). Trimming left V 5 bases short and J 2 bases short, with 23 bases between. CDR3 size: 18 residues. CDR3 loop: CASSPQSGWGGLTDTQYF. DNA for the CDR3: TGTGCCAGCAGTCCTCAATCTGGGTGGGGGGGCCTCACAGATACGCAGTATTTT.

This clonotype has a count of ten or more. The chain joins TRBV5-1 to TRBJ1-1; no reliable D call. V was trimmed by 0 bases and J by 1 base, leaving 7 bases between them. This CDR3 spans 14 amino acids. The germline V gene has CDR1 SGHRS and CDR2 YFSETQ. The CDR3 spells CASSLDSSNTEAFF. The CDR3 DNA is TGCGCCAGCAGCTTGGACAGCTCGAACACTGAAGCTTTCTTT.